What follows are 15 T cell receptor beta chains derived from one specimen sequenced in a study of technical replicates of blood from four donors. Assay used: immunoSEQ multiplex PCR; TCRdb lists only in-frame clones, some missing. The profile shows about 85,000 clones, around 94% of them singletons. Material: T cells isolated from PBMCs. These receptor sequences come from a human donor in good health.

This chain connects TRBV14 to TRBJ2-7; D possibly corresponds to TRBD1 (6 bases). Per the germline V gene, CDR1 is SGHDN and CDR2 is FVKESK. V was shortened by 6 bases and J by 2 bases, with 17 bases between the two germline ends. The CDR3 runs to 15 residues. This CDR3 reads CASSSPGTPAYEQYF. CDR3 coding DNA: TGTGCCAGCAGTTCCCCCGGGACACCTGCCTACGAGCAGTACTTC.

This rearrangement joins TRBV2 to TRBJ1-5; maybe TRBD1 (6 bases). CDR1 and CDR2 (germline): SNHLY, FYNNEI. V gave up 4 bases and J gave up 2 bases, with 6 bases separating them. The CDR3 extends over 13 amino acids. CDR3 protein: CASSGTGNQPQHF. The CDR3 coding sequence is TGTGCCAGCAGTGGGACAGGCAATCAGCCCCAGCATTTT.

The rearrangement uses TRBV6-6 and TRBJ2-3; 9 bases are shared with TRBD1. After removal of 2 bases from V and 4 bases from J, the junction contained 4 bases not matched to a gene. The germline V gene has CDR1 MNHNY and CDR2 SVGAGI (reference sequence). The CDR3 has 15 amino acids. In nucleotides, the CDR3 is TGTGCCAGCAGTTACCTCAACAGGGGGCCAGATACGCAGTATTTT. This translates into CASSYLNRGPDTQYF.

The chain uses TRBV5-1 and TRBJ2-7; 8 bases agree with TRBD1. Germline loops: CDR1 SGHRS, CDR2 YFSETQ. The CDR3 is made up of 14 amino acids. V shed 4 bases and J 2 bases; nucleotides not matched to a gene: 5. The CDR3 sequence: CASSDGQGTYEQYF. The CDR3 nucleotides read TGCGCCAGCAGCGATGGACAGGGAACCTACGAGCAGTACTTC.

Written as DNA, the CDR3 is TGCGCCAGCAGGAGACAGGGTGGAGGTAATGAAAAACTGTTTTTT. Encoded protein: CASRRQGGGNEKLFF. The V call is TRBV4-1, the J call TRBJ1-4, with TRBD1 identical over 7 bases. Germline V CDR1 and CDR2: MGHRA, YSYEKL. The V gene end was trimmed by 6 bases and the J gene end by 4 bases; junction bases not matched to a gene: 8. The CDR3 consists of 15 residues.

The V call is TRBV6-5, the J call TRBJ2-3, with a tentative D call TRBD2 (6 bases). V was shortened by 2 bases and J by 6 bases, with 15 bases between the two germline ends. This CDR3 is built from 15 residues. Germline V gene sequence: CDR1 MNHEY, CDR2 SVGAGI. The CDR3 nucleotides read TGTGCCAGCAGTTACGCGGGGATCCGATACGATACGCAGTATTTT. Its translation is CASSYAGIRYDTQYF.

In DNA, the CDR3 is TGTGCCAGCAGCCAAGGGGCTCTTTACGAGCAGTACTTC. Protein product: CASSQGALYEQYF. The V and J genes are TRBV14 and TRBJ2-7, with D unclear. The V end lost 1 base, the J end lost 4 bases, and 8 bases lay between the germline ends. This CDR3 has 13 amino acids. CDR1 and CDR2 (germline): SGHDN, FVKESK.

The V and J genes are TRBV4-1 and TRBJ1-5, with D perhaps matching TRBD1 (5 bases). Trimming stripped 1 base from V and 1 base from J, with 14 bases between. In germline, CDR1 is MGHRA, CDR2 YSYEKL. The length of the CDR3 is 17 residues. In DNA form, the CDR3 reads TGCGCCAGCAGCCAAGTTGATGCAGGGAGGAGCAATCAGCCCCAGCATTTT. Protein: CASSQVDAGRSNQPQHF.

Only one count was recorded for this clone. This chain links TRBV19 with TRBJ1-2; no definite D call. Germline CDR1 and CDR2: LNHDA and SQIVND (reference sequence). Between the trimmed V and J ends, which lost 5 bases and 3 bases, there was a span of 10 bases. The CDR3 spans 13 residues. The CDR3 is CASSLRLDYGYTF. In DNA, the CDR3 is TGTGCCAGTAGTCTGCGGTTGGACTATGGCTACACCTTC. The whole variable domain, filled in from reference TRBV19 and TRBJ1-2, reads DGGITQSPKYLFRKEGQNVTLSCEQNLNHDAMYWYRQDPGQGLRLIYYSQIVNDFQKGDIAEGYSVSREKKESFPLTVTSAQKNPTAFYLCASSLRLDYGYTFGSGTRLTVV.

This clone was observed once. This chain links TRBV28 with TRBJ2-7, with 11 positions matching TRBD2. Germline CDR1 and CDR2: MDHEN and SYDVKM. V gave up 4 bases and J gave up 3 bases; unmatched junction bases: 5. This CDR3 has 15 residues. CDR3 sequence: CASSSPGLAVYEQYF. In DNA form, the CDR3 reads TGTGCCAGCAGTTCTCCGGGACTAGCGGTCTACGAGCAGTACTTC.

The V gene is TRBV30, the J gene TRBJ2-2; maybe TRBD2 (5 bases). This CDR3 has 16 amino acids. The germline V and J ends were trimmed by 3 bases and 3 bases, with 17 bases remaining between them. CDR1 GTSNPN and CDR2 SVGIG come from the germline V gene (reference sequence). The CDR3 region is CAWRTFGGWDTGELFF. Written as DNA, the CDR3 is TGTGCCTGGAGGACGTTTGGCGGGTGGGACACCGGGGAGCTGTTTTTT. Full variable domain (outside the CDR3, taken from reference TRBV30 and TRBJ2-2): SQTIHQWPATLVQPVGSPLSLECTVEGTSNPNLYWYRQAAGRGLQLLFYSVGIGQISSEVPQNLSASRPQDRQFILSSKKLLLSDSGFYLCAWRTFGGWDTGELFFGEGSRLTVL.

This clone was detected only once. One junction end does not reproduce the germline sequence, and a read error may be involved. The V gene is TRBV25-1, the J gene TRBJ1-6, with 7 bases identical to TRBD1. Germline CDR1 reads MGHDK; CDR2 reads SYGVNS. This CDR3 spans 11 amino acids. The CDR3 here is CASNEGGLLHF. The CDR3 DNA reads as TGTGCCAGCAATGAAGGGGGCCTCCTCCACTTT.

The rearrangement links TRBV27 to TRBJ2-7; TRBD2 matches at 9 bases. Germline values: CDR1 MNHEY, CDR2 SMNVEV (reference sequence). This CDR3 comprises 16 residues. The V segment lost 2 bases and the J segment 6 bases; nucleotides outside the gene matches: 11. The chain's CDR3 is CASSLALAGSLAEQYF. CDR3 DNA: TGTGCCAGCAGTTTAGCCCTAGCGGGATCACTCGCCGAGCAGTACTTC.

The rearrangement links TRBV29-1 to TRBJ1-1; possible D gene TRBD1, 5 bases. The CDR3 is made up of 11 amino acids. The germline gives CDR1 SQVTM, CDR2 ANQGSEA. Trimming took off 6 bases at V and 4 bases at J, with 9 bases between the two ends. This CDR3 reads CSVPGSTEAFF. In DNA, the CDR3 is TGCAGCGTGCCAGGGTCCACTGAAGCTTTCTTT.

The rearrangement uses TRBV5-5 and TRBJ2-7; D possibly corresponds to TRBD1 (5 bases). Germline V gives CDR1 SGHKS, CDR2 YYEKEE (reference sequence). The CDR3 extends over 12 amino acids. Trimming stripped 2 bases from V and 6 bases from J, with 9 bases between. The CDR3 reads CASSLGHPEQYF. CDR3 DNA: TGTGCCAGCAGCTTAGGACATCCCGAGCAGTACTTC. The entire variable domain, with the rest obtained from reference TRBV5-5 and TRBJ2-7, is as follows: DAGVTQSPTHLIKTRGQQVTLRCSPISGHKSVSWYQQVLGQGPQFIFQYYEKEERGRGNFPDRFSARQFPNYSSELNVNALLLGDSALYLCASSLGHPEQYFGPGTRLTVT.